These T cell receptor beta chains were read from a single sample in a study of T cell responses to AZD1222 COVID-19 vaccine. Clones were read by immunoSEQ multiplex PCR, and TCRdb kept only the in-frame ones, dropping some. The data contain around 100,000 clones, around 90% of them singletons. The sample here was peripheral blood, taken on day 0 of AZD1222 vaccination. All receptors derive from an adult in good health. Both conserved end residues are part of each CDR3. Each record gives: D gene, V gene, clone size, J gene, CDR3 protein, CDR3 DNA. D genes are given only for firm matches. Expanded clones are given a class, and other clones once, few, many or no size at all.

-	TRBV29-1	-	TRBJ2-3	CSVGGETFTDTQYF	TGCAGCGTGGGGGGTGAGACTTTTACAGATACGCAGTATTTT
-	TRBV7-6	-	TRBJ1-2	CASSLGFGTVNGYTF	TGTGCCAGCAGCTTAGGGTTTGGGACGGTGAATGGCTACACCTTC
TRBD2	TRBV5-8	-	TRBJ2-1	CASSSPLAGPNEQFF	TGTGCCAGCAGCTCACCGCTAGCGGGACCCAATGAGCAGTTCTTC
TRBD1	TRBV9	-	TRBJ2-2	CASSATGTEKDTGELFF	TGTGCCAGCAGCGCCACCGGGACAGAGAAAGACACCGGGGAGCTGTTTTTT
-	TRBV5-4	once	TRBJ1-1	CASSLGLAPMNTEAFF	TGTGCCAGCAGCTTAGGACTTGCCCCTATGAACACTGAAGCTTTCTTT
-	TRBV5-4	-	TRBJ2-7	CASSLETNYEQYF	TGTGCCAGCAGCTTGGAAACAAACTACGAGCAGTACTTC
TRBD1	TRBV19	once	TRBJ1-5	CASRAPLQGSNQPQHF	TGTGCCAGTAGAGCCCCCCTACAGGGGAGTAATCAGCCCCAGCATTTT
-	TRBV6-5	-	TRBJ2-5	CASSSRDRKETQYF	TGTGCCAGCAGTAGCCGGGACCGAAAAGAGACCCAGTACTTC
-	TRBV6-5	-	TRBJ1-1	CASSYGLTDTNTEAFF	TGTGCCAGCAGTTACGGATTGACAGACACGAACACTGAAGCTTTCTTT
-	TRBV21-1	once	TRBJ1-2	CASSTGVWNYGYTF	TGTGCCAGCAGCACAGGGGTTTGGAACTATGGCTACACCTTC
-	TRBV6-6	once	TRBJ1-6	CASSYTGQNSPLHF	TGTGCCAGCAGTTACACGGGTCAGAATTCACCCCTCCACTTT
-	TRBV19	few	TRBJ1-1	CASSIVKVLNTEAFF	TGTGCCAGTAGTATAGTGAAGGTCCTGAACACTGAAGCTTTCTTT
-	TRBV6-1	-	TRBJ1-2	CASSEIRKDPTPTGGYTF	TGTGCCAGCAGTGAAATCCGGAAGGATCCGACACCTACAGGTGGCTACACCTTC
-	TRBV5-4	-	TRBJ2-7	CASSSGPTYEQYF	TGTGCCAGCAGCTCGGGACCTACCTACGAGCAGTACTTC
TRBD1	TRBV27	few	TRBJ1-5	CASSSRQGLTLHSNQPQHF	TGTGCCAGCAGTTCACGACAGGGGCTAACCCTTCATAGCAATCAGCCCCAGCATTTT
-	TRBV7-9	once	TRBJ1-5	CASSLVEGQPQHF	TGTGCCAGCAGCTTAGTCGAAGGCCAGCCCCAGCATTTT
-	TRBV28	-	TRBJ2-1	CASSPTPWSEANEQFF	TGTGCCAGCAGTCCAACTCCGTGGTCAGAGGCAAATGAGCAGTTCTTC
-	TRBV7-3	-	TRBJ2-3	CASSPGAGDTQYF	TGTGCCAGCAGCCCAGGGGCCGGAGATACGCAGTATTTT
TRBD1	TRBV18	-	TRBJ1-1	CASSPLGGGGEEWGTEAFF	TGTGCCAGCTCACCCCTCGGGGGAGGGGGCGAGGAGTGGGGCACTGAAGCTTTCTTT
-	TRBV11-2	-	TRBJ2-1	CASSLEAPSNEQFF	TGTGCCAGCAGCTTAGAGGCACCCAGCAATGAGCAGTTCTTC